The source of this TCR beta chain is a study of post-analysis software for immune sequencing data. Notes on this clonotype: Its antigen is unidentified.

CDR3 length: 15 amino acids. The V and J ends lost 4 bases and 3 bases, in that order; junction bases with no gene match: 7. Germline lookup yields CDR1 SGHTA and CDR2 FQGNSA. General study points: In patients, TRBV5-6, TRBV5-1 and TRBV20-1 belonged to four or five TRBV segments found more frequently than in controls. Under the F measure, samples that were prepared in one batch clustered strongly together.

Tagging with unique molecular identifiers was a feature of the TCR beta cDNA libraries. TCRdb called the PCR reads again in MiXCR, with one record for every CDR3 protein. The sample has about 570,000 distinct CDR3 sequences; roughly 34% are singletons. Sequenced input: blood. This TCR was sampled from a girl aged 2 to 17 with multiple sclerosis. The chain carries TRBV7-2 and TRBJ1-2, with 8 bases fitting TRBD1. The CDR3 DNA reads TGTGCCAGCAGCTCCCCGGACAGGGCCGACTATGGCTACACCTTC. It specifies CASSSPDRADYGYTF.